This T cell receptor (beta chain) was recovered during a study of cytomegalovirus exposure and HLA in healthy donors. This CDR3 has 15 residues. CDR1 and CDR2 (germline): SSHAT, FNYEAQ (reference sequence). On this clone itself: Its specificity is not known. The junction differs from germline at one of its ends, possibly a read error.

Clones were read by immunoSEQ multiplex PCR, and TCRdb kept only the in-frame ones, dropping some. The sample holds fewer than 100,000 clones; more than 75% are singletons and the top ten take 2.1%. Study-wide results and caveats: Usually a TCR sequence was rare, but some public TCRs were found in many donors. The study listed roughly 150 cytomegalovirus-associated TCR beta chains. Cytomegalovirus status, reportedly, was diagnosed with high specificity and sensitivity by the classifier.

Sequencing was carried out using PBMCs. This chain links TRBV7-7 with TRBJ2-7; 13 nucleotides agree with TRBD2. The origin of this receptor is a young man in good health and CMV-seronegative. Here the CDR3 reads CASSLLAGGAYEQYF. DNA for the CDR3: TGTGCTAGCAGCTTACTAGCGGGAGGGGCTTACGAGCAGTACTTC. Full variable domain (rest looked up from reference TRBV7-7 and TRBJ2-7): GAGVSQSPRYKVTKRGQDVTLRCDPISSHATLYWYQQALGQGPEFLTYFNYEAQPDKSGLPSDRFSAERPEGSISTLTIQRTEQRDSAMYRCASSLLAGGAYEQYFGPGTRLTVT.